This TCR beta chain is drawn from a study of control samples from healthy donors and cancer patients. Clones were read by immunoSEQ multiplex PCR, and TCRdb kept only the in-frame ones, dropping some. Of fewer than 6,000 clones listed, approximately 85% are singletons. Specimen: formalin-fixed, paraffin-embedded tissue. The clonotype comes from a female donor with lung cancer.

The CDR3: CASSQGLAGGFTGELFF. The CDR3 DNA sequence: TGTGCCAGCAGTCAGGGACTAGCGGGAGGCTTCACCGGGGAGCTGTTTTTT. The chain recombines TRBV5-6 with TRBJ2-2, with 15 bases fitting TRBD2. Germline-derived CDR1 and CDR2 are SGHDT and YYEEEE. The V segment lost 5 bases and the J segment 4 bases; nucleotides outside the gene matches: 6. This CDR3 is built from 17 residues.